The clone carrying this TCR beta chain appeared many times. Its target is unknown. The data originate from a study of tumor and adjacent non-tumor tissue in lung cancer. The overall study: On average, productive TCRbeta reads reached 4 million to 4.5 million per sample.

Trimming pared 6 bases from V and 3 bases from J, leaving 9 bases between. The CDR3 contains 13 residues. RNA was extracted from bulk tissue without any cell sorting. This non-tumor lung sample came from over 3 cm beyond the tumor edge. General observations from the study: Higher tumor TCR diversity was associated with shorter survival. Normal lung showed higher cumulative top 100 clone frequency than tumor.

Three rounds of nested PCR, following a modified ARM-PCR protocol, produced the TCRbeta library. TCRdb reprocessed the multiplex PCR reads with MiXCR, giving one entry per CDR3 protein. The sample includes about 48,000 distinct CDR3 sequences, under 75% of them seen just once. This chain links TRBV23-1 with TRBJ2-1; a possible D gene is TRBD1 (5 bases). TRBV23-1 is noted as an ORF with a role that remains uncertain. The sample consisted of distant non-tumor lung tissue. This sequence was found in a woman in her sixties or seventies with non-small cell lung cancer. CDR3 DNA sequence: TGCGCCAGCAGGCGACAGTTCTACAATGAGCAGTTCTTC. Encoded protein: CASRRQFYNEQFF.